These 25 T cell receptor beta chains originate from one sample sequenced in a study of OX40 agonist ivuxolimab in advanced cancers. Produced via immunoSEQ multiplex PCR; TCRdb's table is partial and in-frame only. The repertoire consists of approximately 82,000 clones, with roughly 92% occurring once and the leading ten covering 0.55% to 0.65%. Specimen: CD4+ or CD8+ T cells sorted from blood, collected in a trial of the OX40 agonist ivuxolimab. The receptors shown here come from an adult with an advanced solid tumor such as melanoma, head and neck, liver or kidney cancer.

J is TRBJ2-4 and V is TRBV6-5; D is ambiguous. There are 12 residues in the CDR3. In germline, CDR1 is MNHEY, CDR2 SVGAGI. The V end was cut by 6 bases, the J end by 6 bases, with 9 bases between. In nucleotides, the CDR3 is TGTGCCAGCAGCTCAGGCAGAAACATTCAGTACTTC. This encodes CASSSGRNIQYF.

This chain links TRBV25-1 with TRBJ2-5; possibly TRBD2 for D (6 bases). Trimming removed 6 bases from V and 3 bases from J, with 11 bases in between. This CDR3 comprises 13 residues. Germline V lookup: CDR1 MGHDK, CDR2 SYGVNS. CDR3 region: CASRGGAKETQYF. Here the CDR3 DNA reads TGTGCCAGCAGGGGCGGGGCAAAAGAGACCCAGTACTTC.

This chain uses TRBV19 with TRBJ2-7, with D perhaps given as TRBD1 or TRBD2 (6 bases each). The germline V gene encodes CDR1 LNHDA and CDR2 SQIVND (reference sequence). V was pared by 3 bases and J by 4 bases, with 16 bases between. This CDR3 comprises 15 residues. Written as DNA, the CDR3 is TGTGCCAGTAGTATCGAGGGGGGTCCGGTATACGAGCAGTACTTC. This codes for CASSIEGGPVYEQYF.

The chain is built from TRBV2 and TRBJ2-1; D is possibly TRBD2 (6 bases). The CDR3 runs 15 residues. The germline gives CDR1 SNHLY, CDR2 FYNNEI. V lost 3 bases and J 4 bases, leaving 13 bases between the germline ends. As DNA, the CDR3 is TGTGCCAGCAGTGATCGGAGGGGCCCTTACAATGAGCAGTTCTTC. Residues: CASSDRRGPYNEQFF. The variable domain in full, completed from reference TRBV2 and TRBJ2-1, reads EPEVTQTPSHQVTQMGQEVILRCVPISNHLYFYWYRQILGQKVEFLVSFYNNEISEKSEIFDDQFSVERPDGSNFTLKIRSTKLEDSAMYFCASSDRRGPYNEQFFGPGTRLTVL.

The genes are TRBV27 and TRBJ1-1; 7 bases are shared with TRBD1. The germline gives CDR1 MNHEY, CDR2 SMNVEV (reference sequence). Trimming cost V 5 bases and J 4 bases; bases outside gene matches: 13. The CDR3 is 16 residues long. This CDR3 reads CASSDDREPQGTEAFF. The CDR3 coding sequence is TGTGCCAGCAGTGACGACAGGGAGCCCCAGGGCACTGAAGCTTTCTTT.

This sequence joins TRBV7-6 and TRBJ1-2; D may be TRBD1 (6 bases). V was trimmed by 1 base and J by 4 bases, leaving 13 bases between them. CDR1 and CDR2 (germline): SGHVS, FNYEAQ. CDR3 size: 15 residues. CDR3 coding DNA: TGTGCCAGCAGCTTAGGGGGGCTGGAGGCCTATGGCTACACCTTC. The encoded protein is CASSLGGLEAYGYTF.

The chain couples TRBV7-9 to TRBJ1-4; D may be TRBD1 (5 bases). The CDR3 totals 17 residues. V was cut by 3 bases and J by 2 bases, with 16 bases left in between. Looked up from germline, CDR1 is SEHNR and CDR2 is FQNEAQ (reference sequence). The DNA for the CDR3 is TGTGCCAGCAGCTTTAGAGGGGAGGGACTGACTAATGAAAAACTGTTTTTT. Encoded protein: CASSFRGEGLTNEKLFF.

The chain employs TRBV2 and TRBJ2-5, with TRBD2 as a possible D gene (6 bases). CDR3 size: 14 residues. The germline gives CDR1 SNHLY, CDR2 FYNNEI. V lost 6 bases and J 3 bases, leaving 14 bases between the germline ends. CDR3 nucleotides: TGTGCCAGCAGCCCCGGGACTGGCAAAGAGACCCAGTACTTC. The encoded protein is CASSPGTGKETQYF.

This sequence joins TRBV10-3 and TRBJ1-5, with no clear D. The V end was cut by 10 bases, the J end by 3 bases, with 19 bases between. Germline-derived CDR1 and CDR2 are ENHRY and SYGVKD. The CDR3 has 15 residues. The DNA of the CDR3 is TGTGCCACCGCAGAACGAGGACCGATCAATCAGCCCCAGCATTTT. This gives the protein CATAERGPINQPQHF.

CDR3 region: CASREPGLAGATQYF. CDR3 nucleotide sequence: TGTGCCAGCAGAGAACCGGGACTAGCGGGAGCTACGCAGTATTTT. This chain joins TRBV6-1 and TRBJ2-3; 14 bases map to TRBD2. Germline CDR1 MNHNS, CDR2 SASEGT. V trimming: 6 bases; J trimming: 8 bases; junction bases outside the gene matches: 7. This CDR3 spans 15 amino acids.

The gene calls are TRBV6-1 and TRBJ2-1; D is uncertain. Deletions cut 6 bases from V and 0 bases from J, with 6 bases between. This CDR3 is built from 13 residues. Germline V lookup: CDR1 MNHNS, CDR2 SASEGT. The CDR3: CASRESSYNEQFF. In nucleotides, the CDR3 is TGTGCCAGCAGAGAGAGCTCCTACAATGAGCAGTTCTTC.

The V call is TRBV5-4, the J call TRBJ1-1; possibly TRBD1 for D (5 bases). The CDR3 spans 14 residues. Germline V gene sequence: CDR1 SGHNT, CDR2 YYREEE (reference sequence). V lost 6 bases, J lost 5 bases, and 17 bases lay in between. As DNA, the CDR3 is TGTGCCAGCACTCCCTCGGGGGGAAGGACTGAAGCTTTCTTT. Amino acid sequence: CASTPSGGRTEAFF. The full variable domain, with the rest looked up from reference TRBV5-4 and TRBJ1-1, is ETGVTQSPTHLIKTRGQQVTLRCSSQSGHNTVSWYQQALGQGPQFIFQYYREEENGRGNFPPRFSGLQFPNYSSELNVNALELDDSALYLCASTPSGGRTEAFFGQGTRLTVV.

The chain recombines TRBV19 with TRBJ2-3; unclear D gene. This CDR3 is built from 15 residues. Trimming pared 1 base from V and 6 bases from J, leaving 14 bases between. The germline CDR1 and CDR2 sequences are LNHDA and SQIVND (reference sequence). DNA for the CDR3: TGTGCCAGTAGTATAGGTGTTTTGGGTTGGGATACGCAGTATTTT. It specifies CASSIGVLGWDTQYF.

This chain uses TRBV5-1 with TRBJ1-3; no firm D call. The V end was cut by 0 bases, the J end by 0 bases, with 7 bases between. The CDR3 is 15 amino acids. The germline V gene encodes CDR1 SGHRS and CDR2 YFSETQ. The CDR3: CASSLGRTSGNTIYF. The CDR3 nucleotides read TGCGCCAGCAGCTTGGGGAGGACCTCTGGAAACACCATATATTTT.

CDR3 in DNA: TGTGCCAGTAGTCCCCCGTGGGGGGCGACTGAAGCTTTCTTT. Protein sequence: CASSPPWGATEAFF. The rearrangement links TRBV19 to TRBJ1-1; weak D call: TRBD1 (6 bases). This CDR3 is built from 14 residues. The germline V gene has CDR1 LNHDA and CDR2 SQIVND (reference sequence). V was shortened by 5 bases and J by 5 bases, with 15 bases between the two germline ends.

This rearrangement joins TRBV30 to TRBJ1-3, with D maybe TRBD1 (5 bases). The CDR3 runs to 15 residues. V lost 3 bases to trimming and J lost 0 bases, with 12 bases between them. Germline loops: CDR1 GTSNPN, CDR2 SVGIG (reference sequence). The CDR3 region has the DNA TGTGCCTGGAGCTTGGACATCTTCTCTGGAAACACCATATATTTT. As protein: CAWSLDIFSGNTIYF. Full variable domain (missing parts from reference TRBV30 and TRBJ1-3): SQTIHQWPATLVQPVGSPLSLECTVEGTSNPNLYWYRQAAGRGLQLLFYSVGIGQISSEVPQNLSASRPQDRQFILSSKKLLLSDSGFYLCAWSLDIFSGNTIYFGEGSWLTVV.

The chain has TRBV5-6 and TRBJ1-5; D is uncertain. Germline V gives CDR1 SGHDT, CDR2 YYEEEE. The CDR3 spans 15 residues. Trimming cost V 2 bases and J 0 bases, with 9 bases left between them. The CDR3 is CASSFSPYSNQPQHF. CDR3 in DNA: TGTGCCAGCAGCTTCTCTCCTTATAGCAATCAGCCCCAGCATTTT. Combining the CDR3 with reference TRBV5-6 and TRBJ1-5 gives the whole variable domain DAGVTQSPTHLIKTRGQQVTLRCSPKSGHDTVSWYQQALGQGPQFIFQYYEEEERQRGNFPDRFSGHQFPNYSSELNVNALLLGDSALYLCASSFSPYSNQPQHFGDGTRLSIL.

The chain joins TRBV9 to TRBJ2-2, with 9 bases aligning to TRBD2. The CDR3 consists of 17 residues. Germline trimming cut 2 bases from V and 9 bases from J; bases unmatched to any gene: 14. Germline CDR1 is SGDLS and CDR2 is YYNGEE. Here the CDR3 DNA reads TGTGCCAGCAGCGTGGGGGGGACTAGCCCCCGCGGCCGGGAGCTGTTTTTT. This sequence encodes CASSVGGTSPRGRELFF. The variable domain in full, completed from reference TRBV9 and TRBJ2-2, reads DSGVTQTPKHLITATGQRVTLRCSPRSGDLSVYWYQQSLDQGLQFLIQYYNGEERAKGNILERFSAQQFPDLHSELNLSSLELGDSALYFCASSVGGTSPRGRELFFGEGSRLTVL.

The chain is built from TRBV5-5 and TRBJ1-2; 10 bases are shared with TRBD1. V was clipped by 2 bases and J by 8 bases; unmatched bases: 6. Germline loops: CDR1 SGHKS, CDR2 YYEKEE (reference sequence). The CDR3 runs 14 residues. The CDR3 sequence is CASSLMDRGNGYTF. The DNA for the CDR3 is TGTGCCAGCAGCTTAATGGACAGGGGGAACGGCTACACCTTC. The full variable domain, in which reference TRBV5-5 and TRBJ1-2 provide the parts outside the CDR3, is DAGVTQSPTHLIKTRGQQVTLRCSPISGHKSVSWYQQVLGQGPQFIFQYYEKEERGRGNFPDRFSARQFPNYSSELNVNALLLGDSALYLCASSLMDRGNGYTFGSGTRLTVV.

This sequence joins TRBV5-6 and TRBJ2-7, with 9 bases that match TRBD1. The CDR3 spans 15 residues. Per the germline V gene, CDR1 is SGHDT and CDR2 is YYEEEE. With 0 bases clipped from V and 2 bases from J, the junction kept 3 bases outside the gene matches. CDR3 sequence (DNA): TGTGCCAGCAGCTTGGTAGGACAGGGGACCTACGAGCAGTACTTC. It translates to CASSLVGQGTYEQYF.

The CDR3 nucleotides are TGCGCCAGCAGCCTAATGGGGACCGGGGAGCTGTTTTTT. This gives the protein CASSLMGTGELFF. This rearrangement joins TRBV5-1 to TRBJ2-2; D not resolved. Per germline, CDR1 SGHRS and CDR2 YFSETQ. The V end lost 4 bases, the J end lost 5 bases, and 9 bases lay between the germline ends. CDR3 length equals 13 residues.

The chain employs TRBV7-2 and TRBJ2-7; D gene uncertain. CDR1 is SGHTA and CDR2 is FQGNSA in the germline V gene. Trimming took 3 bases from V and 4 from J, leaving 7 bases between them. The CDR3 length is 12 residues. This chain's CDR3 is CASSLTVYEQYF. CDR3 DNA sequence: TGTGCCAGCAGCTTGACTGTTTACGAGCAGTACTTC.

The rearrangement uses TRBV19 and TRBJ2-5; tentative D call: TRBD2 (5 bases). Trimming removed 6 bases at V and 5 bases at J, with 13 bases between. Per the germline V gene, CDR1 is LNHDA and CDR2 is SQIVND (reference sequence). The CDR3 extends over 13 amino acids. CDR3 bases: TGTGCCAGTAGGAGAGCGGACCTTGAGACCCAGTACTTC. It specifies CASRRADLETQYF. The variable domain in full, with the rest retrieved from reference TRBV19 and TRBJ2-5, is DGGITQSPKYLFRKEGQNVTLSCEQNLNHDAMYWYRQDPGQGLRLIYYSQIVNDFQKGDIAEGYSVSREKKESFPLTVTSAQKNPTAFYLCASRRADLETQYFGPGTRLLVL.

The J gene is TRBJ1-1, the V gene TRBV6-6; 8 bases are a match to TRBD1. V lost 0 bases and J lost 3; bases outside the gene matches: 0. Germline CDR1 and CDR2: MNHNY and SVGAGI (reference sequence). The CDR3 runs to 14 residues. In DNA form, the CDR3 reads TGTGCCAGCAGTTACTCGGACAGGGACACTGAAGCTTTCTTT. Protein: CASSYSDRDTEAFF.

This chain joins TRBV11-2 and TRBJ2-1; 7 bases are shared with TRBD2. CDR3 length equals 15 residues. The V segment lost 1 base and the J segment 1 base; nucleotides outside the gene matches: 1. Germline CDR1 and CDR2: SGHAT and FQNNGV. CDR3: CASSLVGGSYNEQFF. The CDR3 coding sequence is TGTGCCAGCAGCTTAGTGGGGGGGTCCTACAATGAGCAGTTCTTC.